This T cell receptor beta chain comes out of a study of shared clonotypes between healthy human individuals. Selected positively for CCR7 and CD45RO-negative, naive CD8 cells excluded terminally differentiated effector memory CD45RA+ cells. A remark on this clone: No antigen is known for it.

Study-wide results and caveats: Clonotype sharing among donors was thought likely to change with sequencing depth.

Repertoires were generated with immunoSEQ multiplex PCR, while TCRdb's copy carries only in-frame clones and drops some. The sample records 450,000 to 700,000 clones, 95% being singletons. Sequencing was done on a sample of naive CD8+ T cells sorted from blood. The receptor was isolated from a woman aged 25 to 39 in good health.

The CDR3 protein is CASSDLQGIPNYGYTF. The CDR3 nucleotides are TGTGCCAGCAGTGACTTGCAGGGGATTCCGAACTATGGCTACACCTTC. The genes are TRBV6-1 and TRBJ1-2; D might be TRBD1 (6 bases). Germline values: CDR1 MNHNS, CDR2 SASEGT. The CDR3 spans 16 residues. Trimming stripped 3 bases from V and 2 bases from J, with 16 bases between.